A single sample gave rise to the 32 T cell receptor beta chains below, sequenced in a study of CD8+CD57+ T cells in acquired aplastic anemia. TCR beta VDJ and CDR3 were profiled, and genomic DNA was the template. TCRdb re-derived calls from the reads in MiXCR, one entry per CDR3 protein. The sample records about 240,000 distinct CDR3 sequences, around half being singletons. For sequencing, patients were chosen who had shown expansion of CD8+CD57+ cells by flow cytometry. The material sequenced was sorted CD4+, CD8+, or CD8+CD57+ T cells (not recorded which) from PBMCs. The receptor set was obtained from a human donor with aplastic anemia.

The V and J genes are TRBV11-3 and TRBJ2-7; D unresolved. Germline V gene sequence: CDR1 SGHNT, CDR2 YENEEA. V lost 0 bases and J lost 5, with 8 bases in between. The CDR3 runs 13 residues. The CDR3 here is CASSLEGHDEQYF. The DNA for the CDR3 is TGTGCCAGCAGCTTAGAGGGCCACGACGAGCAGTACTTC.

This clonotype was seen a few times. J is TRBJ2-2 and V is TRBV20-1, with D unresolved. CDR3 length: 13 residues. V gave up 2 bases and J gave up 1 base, with 5 bases separating them. Germline-derived CDR1 and CDR2 are DFQATT and SNEGSKA (reference sequence). CDR3 DNA sequence: TGCAGTGCTAGATACCAGAACACCGGGGAGCTGTTTTTT. Translation: CSARYQNTGELFF.

V and J are TRBV29-1 and TRBJ2-1; 15 nucleotides line up with TRBD2. The CDR3 totals 16 residues. CDR1 is SQVTM, CDR2 ANQGSEA, per germline. Trimming removed 1 base from V and 10 bases from J; junction bases left unmatched: 8. The CDR3 nucleotides are TGCAGCGTTGAAGGTGTAGGACTAGCGGGGGGGTACGAGCAGTTCTTC. Translated, it gives CSVEGVGLAGGYEQFF.

The rearrangement links TRBV5-1 to TRBJ1-1; D is possibly TRBD1 (5 bases). Trimming cost V 5 bases and J 4 bases, with 18 bases left between them. CDR3 length equals 15 residues. CDR1 is SGHRS, CDR2 YFSETQ, per germline. The CDR3 nucleotides are TGCGCCAGCAGTCAATCCTCGGGGGGTTCCACTGAAGCTTTCTTT. It specifies CASSQSSGGSTEAFF.

This clonotype was recorded many times. The V call is TRBV7-2, the J call TRBJ2-3, with D unclear. The CDR3 loop spans 19 amino acids. V was cut by 2 bases and J by 2 bases, with 23 bases left in between. Per the germline V gene, CDR1 is SGHTA and CDR2 is FQGNSA. The CDR3 DNA reads as TGTGCCAGCAGCTTAATGTTGTGGGAACCGGAAAACTCCACAGATACGCAGTATTTT. It is translated as CASSLMLWEPENSTDTQYF.

The genes are TRBV12-3 or TRBV12-4 and TRBJ1-2, with 7 bases that match TRBD1. This CDR3 contains 15 residues. V lost 0 bases, J lost 7 bases, and 8 bases stayed unmatched. The CDR3 loop reads CASSLAGQEGAGYTF. For the CDR3, the DNA is TGTGCCAGCAGTTTAGCCGGACAGGAGGGCGCTGGCTACACCTTC.

This clonotype was observed a few times. The chain recombines TRBV7-8 with TRBJ2-7; D not resolved. V was clipped by 2 bases and J by 6 bases, with 11 bases between them. This CDR3 comprises 13 residues. Germline CDR1 reads SGHVS; CDR2 reads FQNEAQ. This CDR3 is CASSLRGGGEQYF. CDR3 coding DNA: TGTGCCAGCAGCTTACGCGGCGGCGGCGAGCAGTACTTC.

The V call is TRBV5-4, the J call TRBJ2-7; 8 nucleotides match TRBD1. This CDR3 is 16 amino acids long. Germline V CDR1 and CDR2: SGHNT, YYREEE (reference sequence). V was clipped by 3 bases and J by 4 bases; unmatched bases: 12. The CDR3 DNA is TGTGCCAGCAGCTACCTTGGAACAGGGGGTGAATACGAGCAGTACGTC. This encodes CASSYLGTGGEYEQYV.

This clonotype was counted ten times or more. This chain uses TRBV7-3 with TRBJ1-6; a possible D gene is TRBD1 (5 bases). The CDR3 loop spans 14 amino acids. Trimming removed 6 bases at V and 7 bases at J, with 13 bases between. Germline lookup yields CDR1 SGHTA and CDR2 FQGTGA. In DNA, the CDR3 is TGTGCCAGCAGTTCAGGGACGAAAAATTCACCCCTCCACTTT. Translated: CASSSGTKNSPLHF. The variable domain in full, completed from reference TRBV7-3 and TRBJ1-6, reads GAGVSQTPSNKVTEKGKYVELRCDPISGHTALYWYRQSLGQGPEFLIYFQGTGAADDSGLPNDRFFAVRPEGSVSTLKIQRTERGDSAVYLCASSSGTKNSPLHFGNGTRLTVT.

As for this clonotype: At one end, the junction sequence differs from germline, possibly due to a read error. V and J are TRBV2 and TRBJ1-5, with a weak D call TRBD1 (6 bases). The V gene's germline CDR1 is SNHLY and CDR2 FYNNEI. There are 15 residues in the CDR3. The CDR3 bases are TGTGCCATCGGTAAGGGGGGCCGATACAATGAGCCCCAGCATTTT. Its protein product is CAIGKGGRYNEPQHF.

The rearrangement uses TRBV7-6 and TRBJ1-3; possible D gene TRBD1, 5 bases. Trimming removed 3 bases from V and 6 bases from J, with 12 bases in between. Germline CDR1 SGHVS, CDR2 FNYEAQ. The CDR3 runs to 14 residues. The CDR3: CASSLWQGENTIYF. As DNA, the CDR3 is TGTGCCAGCAGCTTGTGGCAGGGTGAAAACACCATATATTTT.

This clonotype was seen just once. It may be a read error: a sequence one base away is much more abundant. V usage is TRBV7-3 and J usage is TRBJ2-7; tentatively, D is TRBD1 or TRBD2 (5 bases each). This CDR3 contains 15 residues. Germline V gene data show CDR1 as SGHTA and CDR2 as FQGTGA. The CDR3 reads CAGSPGTGLGYEQYF. CDR3 DNA: TGCGCCGGCAGCCCAGGGACCGGGCTCGGTTACGAGCAGTACTTC.

The gene calls are TRBV25-1 and TRBJ1-6; unclear D gene. Germline V gene lookup returns CDR1 MGHDK and CDR2 SYGVNS. There are 18 residues in the CDR3. With 4 bases removed from V and 9 bases from J, the gap between germline ends came to 25 bases. The CDR3 is CASSGTSLAASKSSPLHF. CDR3 nucleotide sequence: TGTGCCAGCAGTGGGACCTCGTTGGCAGCCTCTAAAAGTTCACCCCTCCACTTT.

The chain employs TRBV27 and TRBJ1-3; D unresolved. The V end lost 5 bases, the J end lost 0 bases, and 5 bases lay between the germline ends. The CDR3 sequence is 13 residues long. Germline-derived CDR1 and CDR2 are MNHEY and SMNVEV (reference sequence). CDR3: CASSLYSGNTIYF. CDR3 sequence (DNA): TGTGCCAGCAGTCTTTACTCTGGAAACACCATATATTTT.

This clonotype was seen only a few times. Since a much larger clone is just one base distant, this may be a read error. V is TRBV2 and J is TRBJ1-2; possible D gene TRBD1, 5 bases. The CDR3 length is 14 residues. Germline V gives CDR1 SNHLY, CDR2 FYNNEI. V was clipped by 6 bases and J by 10 bases, with 21 bases between them. The CDR3 region has the DNA TGTGCCAGCAGCGCCATTACAGGCGCTCGCGACTACACCTTC. Translation gives CASSAITGARDYTF.

This clonotype was seen just once. This rearrangement joins TRBV20-1 to TRBJ2-5, with D unresolved. The CDR3 runs to 10 residues. Germline V gene lookup returns CDR1 DFQATT and CDR2 SNEGSKA (reference sequence). V dropped 3 bases and J dropped 5 bases, with 4 bases sitting between them. The CDR3 coding sequence is TGCAGTGCTAGGTGGGAGACCCAGTACTTC. This translates into CSARWETQYF.

This clonotype was detected many times. The chain uses TRBV24-1 and TRBJ1-1; a weak D match, TRBD1 (6 bases). V dropped 2 bases and J dropped 1 base, with 19 bases sitting between them. CDR3 length: 18 residues. Germline V gene data show CDR1 as KGHDR and CDR2 as SFDVKD. The CDR3 is CATSDYDRITGRNTEAFF. The DNA of the CDR3 is TGTGCCACCAGTGATTACGACAGGATCACGGGCCGGAACACTGAAGCTTTCTTT.

The chain joins TRBV5-8 to TRBJ2-7; tentative D call: TRBD1 (6 bases). CDR1 is SGHTS, CDR2 YDEGEE, per germline. V was trimmed by 9 bases and J by 2 bases, leaving 12 bases between them. CDR3 length: 12 residues. CDR3 DNA sequence: TGTGCCACCGTGGACAGTCCCTACGAGCAGTACTTC. Residues: CATVDSPYEQYF. The full variable domain, in which reference TRBV5-8 and TRBJ2-7 provide the parts outside the CDR3, is EAGVTQSPTHLIKTRGQQATLRCSPISGHTSVYWYQQALGLGLQFLLWYDEGEERNRGNFPPRFSGRQFPNYSSELNVNALELEDSALYLCATVDSPYEQYFGPGTRLTVT.

V usage is TRBV12-3 or TRBV12-4 and J usage is TRBJ2-7; 8 bases are a match to TRBD1. This CDR3 has 14 amino acids. Trimming took 6 bases from V and 7 from J; bases not matched to a gene: 11. The CDR3 protein is CASSSGQARREQYF. The DNA for the CDR3 is TGTGCCAGCAGCTCGGGACAGGCCCGTAGAGAGCAGTACTTC.

Ten or more counts support this clonotype. The V and J genes are TRBV9 and TRBJ2-3, with D uncertain. Germline CDR1 reads SGDLS; CDR2 reads YYNGEE. With 2 bases removed from V and 0 bases from J, the gap between germline ends came to 7 bases. This CDR3 is built from 14 residues. The CDR3 protein is CASSVQTSTDTQYF. CDR3 DNA sequence: TGTGCCAGCAGCGTGCAGACTAGCACAGATACGCAGTATTTT.

This clonotype was detected many times. The chain is built from TRBV29-1 and TRBJ2-6; D is unclear. The CDR3 spans 14 residues. The V gene lost 3 bases and the J gene lost 2 bases, with 8 bases spanning the gap. Looked up from germline, CDR1 is SQVTM and CDR2 is ANQGSEA. The CDR3 bases are TGCAGCGTTGACTGGGGTACTGGGGCCAACGTCCTGACTTTC. This encodes CSVDWGTGANVLTF.

The chain has TRBV7-2 and TRBJ1-2; D uncertain. Per the germline V gene, CDR1 is SGHTA and CDR2 is FQGNSA. Trimming took off 1 base at V and 0 bases at J, with 9 bases between the two ends. CDR3 length: 15 amino acids. The CDR3 loop reads CASSLDFSANYGYTF. Here the CDR3 DNA reads TGTGCCAGCAGCTTAGATTTTTCAGCTAACTATGGCTACACCTTC.

This clonotype was counted a single time. This chain uses TRBV5-6 with TRBJ2-5, with a possible D match to TRBD2 (5 bases). With 3 bases removed from V and 2 bases from J, the gap between germline ends came to 17 bases. Germline values: CDR1 SGHDT, CDR2 YYEEEE. This CDR3 region has 16 residues. Here the CDR3 reads CASSSGPGVGQETQYF. CDR3 sequence (DNA): TGTGCCAGCAGCTCCGGGCCCGGGGTTGGTCAAGAGACCCAGTACTTC.

This clonotype was picked up many times. This chain joins TRBV20-1 and TRBJ2-3; D may be TRBD1 (5 bases). This CDR3 contains 17 residues. Deletions cut 2 bases from V and 4 bases from J, with 22 bases between. Germline CDR1 and CDR2: DFQATT and SNEGSKA (reference sequence). The DNA of the CDR3 is TGCAGTGCTAGAACCTCCCATAGGGGTAGTTTCGCAGATACGCAGTATTTT. Its translation: CSARTSHRGSFADTQYF.

This clonotype was observed many times. The V and J genes are TRBV7-6 and TRBJ2-3; 8 nucleotides match TRBD2. J gave up 1 base and V 3 bases, and 18 bases lay outside the gene matches. CDR1 is SGHVS and CDR2 is FNYEAQ in the germline V gene. The CDR3 extends over 20 amino acids. The CDR3: CASSFRMGGGRSSRTDTQYF. CDR3 DNA: TGTGCCAGCAGCTTTCGTATGGGCGGGGGGCGATCCTCGCGCACAGATACGCAGTATTTT.

This clonotype was observed many times. The chain recombines TRBV6-5 with TRBJ1-2; the D is unclear. V gave up 0 bases and J gave up 6 bases, with 11 bases separating them. This CDR3 is built from 14 residues. Germline values: CDR1 MNHEY, CDR2 SVGAGI. CDR3 DNA sequence: TGTGCCAGCAGTTACTCGGCTGCGGACGATGGCTACACCTTC. It specifies CASSYSAADDGYTF.

As for this clonotype: A much larger clone is a single base away; this may be a read error. The chain is built from TRBV24-1 and TRBJ2-7; possible D gene TRBD2, 6 bases. The V gene's germline CDR1 is KGHDR and CDR2 SFDVKD. The CDR3 covers 13 residues. Trimming cost V 6 bases and J 6 bases, with 14 bases left between them. Here the CDR3 reads CATSLSVGGEQYF. The CDR3 DNA reads TGTGCCACCAGTTTATCAGTCGGGGGCGAGCAGTACTTC.

The V gene is TRBV5-1, the J gene TRBJ2-1, with 14 bases that match TRBD2. Germline CDR1 SGHRS, CDR2 YFSETQ. The J segment lost 5 bases and the V segment lost 5 bases, leaving 6 bases of the junction unmatched. The CDR3 is 16 amino acids. The CDR3 protein is CASSRTSGGQHNEQFF. CDR3 nucleotides: TGCGCCAGCAGTAGGACTAGCGGGGGGCAACACAATGAGCAGTTCTTC.

This clonotype has a count of ten or more. The rearrangement uses TRBV6-6 and TRBJ1-1; D unresolved. The V end lost 8 bases, the J end lost 8 bases, and 12 bases lay between the germline ends. The CDR3 covers 11 residues. Germline V gene lookup returns CDR1 MNHNY and CDR2 SVGAGI (reference sequence). The CDR3 DNA follows: TGTGCCAGCGAGGCGGGTCCAGAAGCTTTCTTT. The encoded protein is CASEAGPEAFF.

V is TRBV6-1 and J is TRBJ1-1; 8 bases line up with TRBD1. The CDR3 is 15 amino acids. V shed 7 bases, J shed 5 bases, and the junction held 12 bases outside the gene matches. Per germline, CDR1 MNHNS and CDR2 SASEGT. CDR3 amino acids: CASNGQGRDETEAFF. CDR3 bases: TGTGCCAGCAATGGACAGGGACGGGATGAAACTGAAGCTTTCTTT.

This clonotype was seen ten or more times. The chain is built from TRBV11-2 and TRBJ2-2, with a weak D call TRBD2 (6 bases). The CDR3 runs 18 residues. The V and J ends lost 1 base and 8 bases respectively, with 23 bases between them. Germline V gene data show CDR1 as SGHAT and CDR2 as FQNNGV. The CDR3 nucleotides read TGTGCCAGCAGCTTAGTCACGGTTTTGGGGAGGATCCCGGGGGAGCTGTTTTTT. This encodes CASSLVTVLGRIPGELFF.

This clonotype was detected ten times or more. This chain uses TRBV5-4 with TRBJ2-7; the D gene could be TRBD1 or TRBD2 (5 bases each). The V end was cut by 4 bases, the J end by 6 bases, with 20 bases between. The germline gives CDR1 SGHNT, CDR2 YYREEE (reference sequence). This CDR3 contains 15 residues. As DNA, the CDR3 is TGTGCCAGCAGCAAGACCGGGGCGATGATTAGCGAGCAGTACTTC. Translation gives CASSKTGAMISEQYF.